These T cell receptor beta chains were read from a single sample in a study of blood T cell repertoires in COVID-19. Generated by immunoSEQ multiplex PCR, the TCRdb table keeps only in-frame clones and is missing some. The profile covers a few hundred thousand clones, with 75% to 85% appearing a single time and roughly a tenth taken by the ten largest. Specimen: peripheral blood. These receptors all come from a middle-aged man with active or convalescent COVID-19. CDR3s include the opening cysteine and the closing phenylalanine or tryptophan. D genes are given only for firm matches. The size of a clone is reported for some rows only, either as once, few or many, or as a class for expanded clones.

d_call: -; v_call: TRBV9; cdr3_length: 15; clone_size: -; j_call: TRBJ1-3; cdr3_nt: TGTGCCAGCAGCGTAGGTGGCAACTCTGGAAACACCATATATTTT; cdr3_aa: CASSVGGNSGNTIYF
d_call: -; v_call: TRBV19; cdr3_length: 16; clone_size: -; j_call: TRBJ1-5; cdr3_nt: TGTGCCAGTAGTTTATCTGGGGGCTTAAAATATCAGCCCCAGCATTTT; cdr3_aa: CASSLSGGLKYQPQHF
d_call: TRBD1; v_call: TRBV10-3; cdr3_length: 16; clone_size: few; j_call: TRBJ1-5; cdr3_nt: TGTGCCATCAGTGAGTCCTTAACAGGGGGCAACCAGCCCCAGCATTTT; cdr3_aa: CAISESLTGGNQPQHF
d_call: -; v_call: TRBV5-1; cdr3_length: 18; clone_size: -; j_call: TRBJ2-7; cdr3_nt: TGCGCCAGCAGCTCGACTATTCTTGAGACCGGAGGGATCTACGAGCAGTACTTC; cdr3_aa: CASSSTILETGGIYEQYF
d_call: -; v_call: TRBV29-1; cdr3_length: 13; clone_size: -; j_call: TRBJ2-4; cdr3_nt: TGCAGCGTTTTTGGGCAGAACAAAAACATTCAGTACTTC; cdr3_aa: CSVFGQNKNIQYF
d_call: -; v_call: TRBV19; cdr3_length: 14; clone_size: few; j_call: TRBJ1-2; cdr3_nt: TGTGCCAGTACCGGAGCCCAACAGGACTATGGCTACACCTTC; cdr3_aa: CASTGAQQDYGYTF
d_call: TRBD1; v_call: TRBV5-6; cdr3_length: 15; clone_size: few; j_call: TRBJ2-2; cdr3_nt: TGTGCCAGCAGCTTATTAGGACAGGGGTACGGGGAGCTGTTTTTT; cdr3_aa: CASSLLGQGYGELFF
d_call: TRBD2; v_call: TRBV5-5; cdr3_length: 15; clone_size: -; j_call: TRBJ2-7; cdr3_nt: TGTGCCAGCAGCTTGGCCTTAAGCGGGGGCTACGAGCAGTACTTC; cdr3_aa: CASSLALSGGYEQYF
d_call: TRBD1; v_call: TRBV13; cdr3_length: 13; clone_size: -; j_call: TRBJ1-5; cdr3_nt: TGTGCCAGCAGCGGACAGGGAGATCAGCCCCAGCATTTT; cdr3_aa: CASSGQGDQPQHF
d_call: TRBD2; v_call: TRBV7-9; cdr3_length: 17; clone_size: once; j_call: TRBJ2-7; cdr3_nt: TGTGCCAGCAGCTTAAGAGGCGGACTAGCGGGCACCTACGAGCAGTACTTC; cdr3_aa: CASSLRGGLAGTYEQYF
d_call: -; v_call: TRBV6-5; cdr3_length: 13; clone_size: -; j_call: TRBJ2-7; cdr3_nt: TGTGCCAGTCGAAACCAGGGATCCTACGAGCAGTACTTC; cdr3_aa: CASRNQGSYEQYF
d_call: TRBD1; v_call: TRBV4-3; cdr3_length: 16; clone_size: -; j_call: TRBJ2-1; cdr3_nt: TGCGCCAGCAGCCAGCGTCCGGGACAGGGGATAAATGAGCAGTTCTTC; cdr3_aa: CASSQRPGQGINEQFF
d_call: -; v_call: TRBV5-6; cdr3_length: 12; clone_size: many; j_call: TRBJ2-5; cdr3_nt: TGTGCCAGCAGCTTGACAGAGGGGGCCCAGTACTTC; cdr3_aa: CASSLTEGAQYF
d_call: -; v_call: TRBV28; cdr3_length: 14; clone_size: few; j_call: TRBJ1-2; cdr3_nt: TGTGCCAGCAGTACCCACGGGTCGTACTATGGCTACACCTTC; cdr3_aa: CASSTHGSYYGYTF
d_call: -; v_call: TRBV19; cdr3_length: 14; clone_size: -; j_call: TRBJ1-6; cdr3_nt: TGTGCCAGCAGGGGACCCATCAATAATTCACCCCTCCACTTT; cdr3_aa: CASRGPINNSPLHF
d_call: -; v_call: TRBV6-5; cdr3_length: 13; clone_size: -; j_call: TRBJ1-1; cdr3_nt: TGTGCCAGCAGTTGGGGGCGCAGCACTGAAGCTTTCTTT; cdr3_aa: CASSWGRSTEAFF
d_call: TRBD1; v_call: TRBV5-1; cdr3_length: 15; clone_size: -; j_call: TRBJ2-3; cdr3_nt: TGCGCCAACAGCGGGTGGCAGGGGGCAACAGATACGCAGTATTTT; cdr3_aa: CANSGWQGATDTQYF
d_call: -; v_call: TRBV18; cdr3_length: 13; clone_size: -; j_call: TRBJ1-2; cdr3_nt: TGTGCCAGCTCACCACTGGGCCCCTATGGCTACACCTTC; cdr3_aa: CASSPLGPYGYTF
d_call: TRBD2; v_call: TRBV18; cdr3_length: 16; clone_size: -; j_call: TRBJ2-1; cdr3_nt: TGTGCCAGCTCTATCCAGGGGCTAGCGGGAGTTAATGAGCAGTTCTTC; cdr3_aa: CASSIQGLAGVNEQFF
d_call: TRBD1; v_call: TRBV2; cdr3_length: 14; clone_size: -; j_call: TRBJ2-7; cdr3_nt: TGTGCCAGCAAAGACGAGACAGGGTCCTACGAGCAGTACTTC; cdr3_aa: CASKDETGSYEQYF
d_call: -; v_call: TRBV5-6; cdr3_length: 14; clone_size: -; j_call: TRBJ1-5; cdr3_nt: TGTGCCAGCAGCTTGAGGCGGAACAATCAGCCCCAGCATTTT; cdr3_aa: CASSLRRNNQPQHF
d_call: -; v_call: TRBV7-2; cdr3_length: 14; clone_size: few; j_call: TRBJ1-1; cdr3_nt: TGTGCCAGCAGCCCCTCACCGGGGAACACTGAAGCTTTCTTT; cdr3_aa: CASSPSPGNTEAFF
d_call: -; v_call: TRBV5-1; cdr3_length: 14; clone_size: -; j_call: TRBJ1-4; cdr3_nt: TGCGCCAGCAGCTTGGAGGCAGGGAATGAAAAACTGTTTTTT; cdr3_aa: CASSLEAGNEKLFF
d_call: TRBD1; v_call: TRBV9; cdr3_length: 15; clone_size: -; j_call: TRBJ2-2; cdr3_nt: TGTGCCAGCACCAAGTGGACAGGGGACACCGGGGAGCTGTTTTTT; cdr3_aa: CASTKWTGDTGELFF
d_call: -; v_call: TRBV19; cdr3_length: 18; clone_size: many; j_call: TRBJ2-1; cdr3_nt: TGTGCCAGTAGTATAGATACCCCGGGAGTTCTATATCGAGATGAGCAGTTCTTC; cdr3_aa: CASSIDTPGVLYRDEQFF